This T cell receptor (beta chain) was recorded in a study of human thymus T cells. Profiled with immunoSEQ multiplex PCR; TCRdb holds only in-frame clones, not every one. The sample comprises tens of thousands of clones, about 94% of which are singletons, and roughly 0.12% rests with the top ten. The germline V gene has CDR1 MNHNY and CDR2 SVGAGI (reference sequence). The V gene lost 2 bases and the J gene lost 10 bases, with 9 bases spanning the gap. The CDR3 is 12 amino acids. General study findings and limits: Biased V and J segment usage appeared in thymus and peripheral blood.

Note on this clone: Antigen: not known.

Only four of the eight donors provided a roughly 0.45-1 mL blood sample. This clonotype was sampled from a boy less than two years old with a congenital heart defect but otherwise immunologically healthy. The V and J genes are TRBV6-6 and TRBJ1-5; no clear D. The sample taken for sequencing was blood. The CDR3 DNA is TGTGCCAGCAGTTACGCCGTGCATCCCCAGCATTTT. Translated: CASSYAVHPQHF.